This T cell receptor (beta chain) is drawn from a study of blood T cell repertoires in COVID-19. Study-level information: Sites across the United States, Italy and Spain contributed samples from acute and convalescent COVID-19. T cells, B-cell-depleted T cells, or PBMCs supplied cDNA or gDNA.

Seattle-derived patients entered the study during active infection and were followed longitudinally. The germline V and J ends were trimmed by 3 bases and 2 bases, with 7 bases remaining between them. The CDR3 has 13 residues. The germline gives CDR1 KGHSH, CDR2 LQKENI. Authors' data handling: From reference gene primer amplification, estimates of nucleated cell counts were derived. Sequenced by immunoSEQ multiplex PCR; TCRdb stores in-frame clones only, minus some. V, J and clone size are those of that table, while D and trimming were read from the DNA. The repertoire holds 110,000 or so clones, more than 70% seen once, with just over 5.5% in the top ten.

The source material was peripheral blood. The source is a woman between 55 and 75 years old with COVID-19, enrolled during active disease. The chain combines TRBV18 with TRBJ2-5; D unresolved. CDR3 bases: TGTGCCAGCTCACCTGCGGTTCAAGAGACCCAGTACTTC. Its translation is CASSPAVQETQYF.